This TCR beta chain appears in the sequencing data of a study of shared clonotypes between healthy human individuals. At the level of the study: Aged between 18 and 49, the donors were two women and three men.

Study-wide results and limits: Sharing across four donors was highest in naive CD4 (roughly 5%) and lowest in memory CD8 (roughly 0.4%). Represented diversity, genetic and exposure-history alike, was limited by few donors.

A deep-level run was used for the assay. Profiling relied on immunoSEQ multiplex PCR, and the TCRdb table lists in-frame clones only, not all of them. The sample holds over a million clones, roughly 96% seen once. Notes on this clone: Its target is not known.

The sequenced sample was naive CD4+ T cells sorted from blood. Subset: CD45RA+ positively selected. The receptor comes from a man younger than 45 in good health.

CDR3 sequence: CASSLEGNSPLHF. The CDR3 bases are TGTGCCAGCAGCTTGGAGGGGAATTCACCCCTCCACTTT. The genes are TRBV5-5 and TRBJ1-6; a possible D gene is TRBD1 (5 bases). Germline assignment: CDR1 SGHKS and CDR2 YYEKEE (reference sequence). This CDR3 is 13 amino acids long. V gave up 0 bases and J gave up 7 bases, with 5 bases separating them.